This T cell receptor (beta chain) came from a study of blood T cell repertoires in COVID-19. There are 15 residues in the CDR3. CDR1 MNHEY and CDR2 SMNVEV come from the germline V gene (reference sequence). Trimming cost V 6 bases and J 0 bases, with 9 bases left between them. Generated by immunoSEQ multiplex PCR, the TCRdb table keeps only in-frame clones and is missing some. Altogether more than 150,000 clones are present, around 79% being singletons, with the ten largest covering roughly 13%. The sample holds a few counts of this clone. Specimen: peripheral blood. The chain carries TRBV27 and TRBJ1-6, with D perhaps TRBD1 (5 bases). The origin of this receptor is a man aged 50 to 60 who had recovered from COVID-19. CDR3 sequence reads: CASRERGSYNSPLHF. CDR3 DNA sequence: TGTGCCAGCAGAGAAAGGGGCTCCTATAATTCACCCCTCCACTTT.